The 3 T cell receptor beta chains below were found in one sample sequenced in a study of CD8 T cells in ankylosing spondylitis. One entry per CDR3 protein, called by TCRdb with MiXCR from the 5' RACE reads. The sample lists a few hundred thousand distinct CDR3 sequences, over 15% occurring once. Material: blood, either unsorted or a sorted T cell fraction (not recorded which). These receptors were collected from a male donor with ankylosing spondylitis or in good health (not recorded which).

The CDR3 is CASSPTSEETQYF. The CDR3 DNA is TGTGCCAGCAGTCCGACTAGTGAGGAGACCCAGTACTTC. The chain carries TRBV27 and TRBJ2-5; possible D gene TRBD2, 6 bases. V was cut by 5 bases and J by 5 bases, with 12 bases left in between. The CDR3 length is 13 residues. CDR1 is MNHEY and CDR2 is SMNVEV in the germline V gene (reference sequence).

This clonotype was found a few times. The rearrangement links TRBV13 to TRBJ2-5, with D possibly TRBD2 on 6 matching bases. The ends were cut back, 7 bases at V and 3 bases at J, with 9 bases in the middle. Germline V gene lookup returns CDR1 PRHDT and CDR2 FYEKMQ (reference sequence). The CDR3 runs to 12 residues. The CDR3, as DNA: TGTGCCAGCACCGGCGGGAAAGAGACCCAGTACTTC. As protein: CASTGGKETQYF. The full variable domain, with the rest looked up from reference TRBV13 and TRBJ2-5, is AAGVIQSPRHLIKEKRETATLKCYPIPRHDTVYWYQQGPGQDPQFLISFYEKMQSDKGSIPDRFSAQQFSDYHSELNMSSLELGDSALYFCASTGGKETQYFGPGTRLLVL.

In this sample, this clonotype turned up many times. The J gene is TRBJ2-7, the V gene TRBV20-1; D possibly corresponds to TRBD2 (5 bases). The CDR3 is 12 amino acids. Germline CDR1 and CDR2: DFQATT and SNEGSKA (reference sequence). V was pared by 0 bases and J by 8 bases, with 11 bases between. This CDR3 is CSARDGRGKQYF. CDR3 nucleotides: TGCAGTGCTAGAGATGGCCGGGGTAAGCAGTACTTC.